Below are 8 T cell receptor beta chains sequenced from a single sample in a study of blood T cell repertoires in COVID-19. Profiled with immunoSEQ multiplex PCR; TCRdb holds only in-frame clones, not every one. The repertoire holds roughly 380,000 clones, with approximately 84% as singletons. The sequenced sample was PBMCs or T cells enriched from blood (not recorded which). The receptor source for this set is a woman younger than 45 who had recovered from COVID-19.

The CDR3 reads CASKRKQVTDTQYF. In DNA form, the CDR3 reads TGTGCCAGCAAGCGGAAACAAGTCACAGATACGCAGTATTTT. The V gene is TRBV28, the J gene TRBJ2-3; tentative D call: TRBD2 (5 bases). The germline CDR1 and CDR2 sequences are MDHEN and SYDVKM. The CDR3 is 14 residues long. Trimming pared 7 bases from V and 2 bases from J, leaving 13 bases between.

This rearrangement joins TRBV9 to TRBJ2-3; 8 bases line up with TRBD2. CDR1 SGDLS and CDR2 YYNGEE come from the germline V gene. CDR3 length: 17 amino acids. V trimming: 4 bases; J trimming: 4 bases; junction bases outside the gene matches: 14. CDR3 nucleotide sequence: TGTGCCAGCAGCCTCCGACAAGGAGCGGGGGCGGCAGATACGCAGTATTTT. Translation: CASSLRQGAGAADTQYF.

This chain connects TRBV2 to TRBJ2-7; no definite D call. V was shortened by 4 bases and J by 3 bases, with 7 bases between the two germline ends. This CDR3 is 12 amino acids long. CDR1 and CDR2 from the germline V gene are SNHLY and FYNNEI. The CDR3 sequence: CASSGADYEQYF. The DNA for the CDR3 is TGTGCCAGCAGTGGGGCAGACTACGAGCAGTACTTC.

The chain carries TRBV6-1 and TRBJ2-7, with D uncertain. Trimming took 5 bases from V and 1 from J, leaving 15 bases between them. The CDR3 is 15 residues long. Germline loops: CDR1 MNHNS, CDR2 SASEGT. CDR3 loop: CASSSVLSGSYEQYF. In DNA, the CDR3 is TGTGCCAGCAGTTCGGTGCTTTCCGGGTCCTACGAGCAGTACTTC.

The chain links TRBV18 to TRBJ1-4; perhaps TRBD1 as D (6 bases). V lost 3 bases, J lost 0 bases, and 11 bases lay in between. This CDR3 contains 16 residues. Germline V gives CDR1 KGHSH, CDR2 LQKENI. The CDR3 region has the DNA TGTGCCAGCTCACCGCGACAGGCTGCAACTAATGAAAAACTGTTTTTT. This sequence encodes CASSPRQAATNEKLFF.

The chain uses TRBV19 and TRBJ2-2; TRBD1 might be the D (6 bases). This CDR3 comprises 15 residues. Germline assignment: CDR1 LNHDA and CDR2 SQIVND (reference sequence). Between the trimmed V and J ends, which lost 0 bases and 4 bases, there was a span of 9 bases. For the CDR3, the DNA is TGTGCCAGTAGTATAGATTACAGGGTCACCGGGGAGCTGTTTTTT. Its translation is CASSIDYRVTGELFF. The variable domain in full, with the rest retrieved from reference TRBV19 and TRBJ2-2, is DGGITQSPKYLFRKEGQNVTLSCEQNLNHDAMYWYRQDPGQGLRLIYYSQIVNDFQKGDIAEGYSVSREKKESFPLTVTSAQKNPTAFYLCASSIDYRVTGELFFGEGSRLTVL.

CDR3 loop: CASSPGDRGPTEAFF. DNA of the CDR3: TGTGCCAGCAGCCCTGGGGACAGGGGGCCAACTGAAGCTTTCTTT. This rearrangement joins TRBV11-2 to TRBJ1-1, with TRBD1 matching over 12 bases. The CDR3 is 15 amino acids. V was pared by 5 bases and J by 5 bases, with 6 bases of the junction left unmatched. Germline CDR1 reads SGHAT; CDR2 reads FQNNGV.

V and J are TRBV27 and TRBJ1-5; D is perhaps TRBD1 (6 bases). CDR1 and CDR2 (germline): MNHEY, SMNVEV (reference sequence). With 6 bases removed from V and 7 bases from J, the gap between germline ends came to 16 bases. This CDR3 region has 14 residues. CDR3 protein: CASSPWGGGQPQHF. The CDR3 DNA reads TGTGCCAGCAGCCCCTGGGGAGGGGGACAGCCCCAGCATTTT.